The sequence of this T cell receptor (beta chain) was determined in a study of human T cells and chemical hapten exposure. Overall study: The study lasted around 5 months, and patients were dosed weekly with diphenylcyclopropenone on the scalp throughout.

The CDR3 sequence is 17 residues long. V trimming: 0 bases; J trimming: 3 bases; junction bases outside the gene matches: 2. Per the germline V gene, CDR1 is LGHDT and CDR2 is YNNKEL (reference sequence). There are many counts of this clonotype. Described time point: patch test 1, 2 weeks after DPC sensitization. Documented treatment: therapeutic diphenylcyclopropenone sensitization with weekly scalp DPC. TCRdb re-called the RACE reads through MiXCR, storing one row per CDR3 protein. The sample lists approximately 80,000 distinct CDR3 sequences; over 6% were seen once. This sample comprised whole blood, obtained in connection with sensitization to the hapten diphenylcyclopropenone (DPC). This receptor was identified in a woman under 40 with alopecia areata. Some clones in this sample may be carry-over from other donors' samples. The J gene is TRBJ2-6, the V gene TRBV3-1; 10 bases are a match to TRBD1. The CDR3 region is CASSQDGTGVGANVLTF. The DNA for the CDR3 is TGTGCCAGCAGCCAAGATGGGACAGGGGTTGGGGCCAACGTCCTGACTTTC.